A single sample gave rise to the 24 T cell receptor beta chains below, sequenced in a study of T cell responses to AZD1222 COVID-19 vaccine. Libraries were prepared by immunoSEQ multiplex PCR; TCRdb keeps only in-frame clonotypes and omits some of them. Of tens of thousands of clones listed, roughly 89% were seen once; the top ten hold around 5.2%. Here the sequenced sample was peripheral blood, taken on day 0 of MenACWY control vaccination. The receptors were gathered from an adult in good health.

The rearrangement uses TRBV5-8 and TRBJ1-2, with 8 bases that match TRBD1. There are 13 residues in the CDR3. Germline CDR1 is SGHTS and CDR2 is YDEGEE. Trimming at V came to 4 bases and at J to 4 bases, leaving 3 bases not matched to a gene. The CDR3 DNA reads TGTGCCAGCAGCCACACAGGGGGCTATGGCTACACCTTC. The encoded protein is CASSHTGGYGYTF.

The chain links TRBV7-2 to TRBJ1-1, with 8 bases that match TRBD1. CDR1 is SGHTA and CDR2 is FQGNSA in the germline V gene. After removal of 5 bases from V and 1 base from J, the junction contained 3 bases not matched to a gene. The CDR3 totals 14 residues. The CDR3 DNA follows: TGTGCCAGCAGCCCGACAGGGGCGAACACTGAAGCTTTCTTT. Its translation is CASSPTGANTEAFF.

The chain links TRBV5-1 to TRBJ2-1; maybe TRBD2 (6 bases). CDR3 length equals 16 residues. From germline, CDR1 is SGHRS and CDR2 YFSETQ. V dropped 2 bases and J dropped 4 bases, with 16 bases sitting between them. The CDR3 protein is CASSFNIGRGYNEQFF. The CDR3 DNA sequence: TGCGCCAGCAGCTTCAACATCGGGAGAGGTTACAATGAGCAGTTCTTC.

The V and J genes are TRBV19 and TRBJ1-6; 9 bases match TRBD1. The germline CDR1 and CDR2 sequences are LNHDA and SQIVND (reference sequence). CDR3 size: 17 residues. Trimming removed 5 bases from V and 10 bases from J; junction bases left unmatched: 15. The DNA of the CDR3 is TGTGCCAGTAGTCGGGGCCGGGGCTCGGACAGGGGCTCACCCCTCCACTTT. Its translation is CASSRGRGSDRGSPLHF.

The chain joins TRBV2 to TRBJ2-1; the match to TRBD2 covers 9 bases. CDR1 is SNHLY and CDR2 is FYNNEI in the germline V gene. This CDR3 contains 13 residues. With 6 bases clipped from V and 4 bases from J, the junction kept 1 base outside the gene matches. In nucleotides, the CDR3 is TGTGCCAGCAGAGGACTAGCGTACAATGAGCAGTTCTTC. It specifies CASRGLAYNEQFF.

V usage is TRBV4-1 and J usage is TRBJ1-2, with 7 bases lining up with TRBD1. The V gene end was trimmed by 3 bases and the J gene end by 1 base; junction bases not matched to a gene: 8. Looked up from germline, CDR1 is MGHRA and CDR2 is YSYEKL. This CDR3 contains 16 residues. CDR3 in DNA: TGCGCCAGCAGCCAGAAAACAGGGGCAAGTAACTATGGCTACACCTTC. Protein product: CASSQKTGASNYGYTF.

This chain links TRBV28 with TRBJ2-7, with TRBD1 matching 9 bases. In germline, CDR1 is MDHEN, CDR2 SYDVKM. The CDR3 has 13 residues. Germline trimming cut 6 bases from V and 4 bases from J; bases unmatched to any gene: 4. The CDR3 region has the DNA TGTGCCAGCAGCACGGGACAGGGTTACGAGCAGTACTTC. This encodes CASSTGQGYEQYF.

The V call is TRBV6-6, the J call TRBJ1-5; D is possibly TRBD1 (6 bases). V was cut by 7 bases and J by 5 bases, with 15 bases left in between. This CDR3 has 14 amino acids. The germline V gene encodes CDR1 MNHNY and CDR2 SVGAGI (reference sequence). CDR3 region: CASTLQGGHQPQHF. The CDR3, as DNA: TGTGCCAGCACCCTACAGGGAGGGCATCAGCCCCAGCATTTT.

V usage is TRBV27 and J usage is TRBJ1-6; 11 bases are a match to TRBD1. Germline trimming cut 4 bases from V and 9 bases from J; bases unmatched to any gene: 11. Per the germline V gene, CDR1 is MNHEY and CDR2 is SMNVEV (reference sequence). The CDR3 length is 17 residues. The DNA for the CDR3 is TGTGCCAGCAGTTCGGGACAGGGGGGAAGTATGACTTCACCCCTCCACTTT. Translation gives CASSSGQGGSMTSPLHF.

CDR3 sequence: CASSPLGSGYLTDTQYF. The CDR3 DNA follows: TGTGCCAGCAGCCCCTTGGGTTCGGGCTACCTCACAGATACGCAGTATTTT. This chain uses TRBV7-6 with TRBJ2-3, with D unresolved. The V end was cut by 5 bases, the J end by 2 bases, with 20 bases between. CDR1 SGHVS and CDR2 FNYEAQ come from the germline V gene. The CDR3 runs to 17 residues.

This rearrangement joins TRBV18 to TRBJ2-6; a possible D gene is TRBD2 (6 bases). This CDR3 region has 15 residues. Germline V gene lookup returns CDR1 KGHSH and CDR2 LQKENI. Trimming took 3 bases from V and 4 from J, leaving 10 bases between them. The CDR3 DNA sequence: TGTGCCAGCTCACCCCCGGGGGTCGGGGCCAACGTCCTGACTTTC. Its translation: CASSPPGVGANVLTF.

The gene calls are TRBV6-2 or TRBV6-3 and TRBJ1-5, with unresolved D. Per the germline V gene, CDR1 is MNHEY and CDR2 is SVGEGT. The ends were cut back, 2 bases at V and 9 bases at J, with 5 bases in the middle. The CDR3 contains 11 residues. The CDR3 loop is CASSYPAPQHF. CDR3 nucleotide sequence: TGTGCCAGCAGTTACCCGGCGCCCCAGCATTTT.

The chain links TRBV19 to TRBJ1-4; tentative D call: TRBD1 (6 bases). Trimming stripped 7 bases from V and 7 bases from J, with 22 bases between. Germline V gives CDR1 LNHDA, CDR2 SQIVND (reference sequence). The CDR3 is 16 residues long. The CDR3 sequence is CASTTLAGARIEKLFF. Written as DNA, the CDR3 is TGTGCCAGTACCACTCTGGCGGGGGCACGGATTGAAAAACTGTTTTTT.

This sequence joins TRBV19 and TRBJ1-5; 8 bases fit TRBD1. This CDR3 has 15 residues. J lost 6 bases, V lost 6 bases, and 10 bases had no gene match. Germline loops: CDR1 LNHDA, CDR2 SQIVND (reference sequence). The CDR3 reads CASRRRDRGSQPQHF. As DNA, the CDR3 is TGTGCCAGTAGGAGACGTGACAGGGGAAGTCAGCCCCAGCATTTT.

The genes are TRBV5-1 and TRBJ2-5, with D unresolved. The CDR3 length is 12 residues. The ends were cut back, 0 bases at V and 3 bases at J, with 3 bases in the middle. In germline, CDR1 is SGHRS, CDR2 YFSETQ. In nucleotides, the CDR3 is TGCGCCAGCAGCTTGGGGGAAGAGACCCAGTACTTC. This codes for CASSLGEETQYF.

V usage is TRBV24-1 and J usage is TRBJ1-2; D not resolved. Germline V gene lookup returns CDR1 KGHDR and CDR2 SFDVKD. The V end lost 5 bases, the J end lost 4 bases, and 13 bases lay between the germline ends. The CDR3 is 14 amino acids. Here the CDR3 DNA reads TGTGCCACCAGTGCCGGGGAGTTTGGCTATGGCTACACCTTC. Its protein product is CATSAGEFGYGYTF.

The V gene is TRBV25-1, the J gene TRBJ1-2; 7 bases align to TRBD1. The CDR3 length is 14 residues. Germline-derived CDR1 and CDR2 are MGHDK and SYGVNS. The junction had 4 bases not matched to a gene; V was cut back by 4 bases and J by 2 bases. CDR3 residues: CASSAPGGNYGYTF. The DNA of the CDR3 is TGTGCCAGCAGTGCTCCAGGGGGGAACTATGGCTACACCTTC.

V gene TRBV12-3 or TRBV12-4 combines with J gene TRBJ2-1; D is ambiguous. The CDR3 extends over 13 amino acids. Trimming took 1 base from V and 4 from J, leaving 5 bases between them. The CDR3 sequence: CASSLGLYNEQFF. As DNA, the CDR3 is TGTGCCAGCAGTTTAGGACTTTACAATGAGCAGTTCTTC.

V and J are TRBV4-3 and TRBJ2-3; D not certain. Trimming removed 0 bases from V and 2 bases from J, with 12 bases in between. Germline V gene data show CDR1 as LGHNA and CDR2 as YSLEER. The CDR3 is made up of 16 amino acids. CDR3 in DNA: TGCGCCAGCAGCCAAGACGCCCGACGCATCACAGATACGCAGTATTTT. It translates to CASSQDARRITDTQYF.

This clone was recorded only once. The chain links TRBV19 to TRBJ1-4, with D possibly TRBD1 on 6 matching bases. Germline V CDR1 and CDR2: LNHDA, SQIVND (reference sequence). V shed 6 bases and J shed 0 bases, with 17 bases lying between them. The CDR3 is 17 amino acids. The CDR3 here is CASSPTGSTSTNEKLFF. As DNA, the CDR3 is TGTGCCAGTAGCCCAACAGGGTCTACTTCAACTAATGAAAAACTGTTTTTT.

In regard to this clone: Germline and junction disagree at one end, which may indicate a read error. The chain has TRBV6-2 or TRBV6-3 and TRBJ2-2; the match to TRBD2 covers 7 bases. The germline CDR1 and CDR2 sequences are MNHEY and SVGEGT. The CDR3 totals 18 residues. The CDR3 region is CARSYPQGGGANTGELFF. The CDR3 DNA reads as TGTGCCCGCAGTTACCCCCAAGGCGGGGGAGCCAACACCGGGGAGCTGTTTTTT.

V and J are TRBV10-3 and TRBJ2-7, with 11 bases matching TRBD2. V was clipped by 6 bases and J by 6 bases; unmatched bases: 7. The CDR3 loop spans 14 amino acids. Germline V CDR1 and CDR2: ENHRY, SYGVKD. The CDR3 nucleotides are TGTGCCATCAGACCACTAGCGGGAGCTCCCGAGCAGTACTTC. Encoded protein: CAIRPLAGAPEQYF.

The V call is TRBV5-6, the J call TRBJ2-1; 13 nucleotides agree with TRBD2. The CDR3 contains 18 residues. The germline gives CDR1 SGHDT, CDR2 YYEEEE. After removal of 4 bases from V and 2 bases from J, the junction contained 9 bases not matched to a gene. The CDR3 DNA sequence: TGTGCCAGCAGCCGTGGACTAGCGGGGGCGGAGGCCTACAATGAGCAGTTCTTC. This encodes CASSRGLAGAEAYNEQFF.

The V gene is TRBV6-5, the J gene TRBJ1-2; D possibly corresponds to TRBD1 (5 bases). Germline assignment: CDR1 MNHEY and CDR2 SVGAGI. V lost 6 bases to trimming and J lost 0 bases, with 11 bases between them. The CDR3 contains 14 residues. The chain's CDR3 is CASRSGGANYGYTF. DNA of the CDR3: TGTGCCAGCAGATCGGGAGGGGCTAACTATGGCTACACCTTC.